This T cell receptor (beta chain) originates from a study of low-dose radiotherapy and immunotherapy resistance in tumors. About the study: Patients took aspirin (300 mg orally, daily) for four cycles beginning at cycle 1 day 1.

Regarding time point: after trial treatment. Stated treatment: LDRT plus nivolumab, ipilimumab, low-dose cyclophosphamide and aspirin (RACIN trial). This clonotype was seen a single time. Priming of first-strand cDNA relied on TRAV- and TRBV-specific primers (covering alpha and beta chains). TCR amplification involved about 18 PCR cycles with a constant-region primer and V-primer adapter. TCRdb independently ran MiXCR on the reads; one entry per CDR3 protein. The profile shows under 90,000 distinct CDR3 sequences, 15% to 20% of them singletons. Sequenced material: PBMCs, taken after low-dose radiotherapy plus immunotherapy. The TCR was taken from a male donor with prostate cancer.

The CDR3 DNA reads TGTGCCAGCAGTGGACCGCAAGCGGGGGGGGTGAATACGCAGTATTTT. The encoded protein is CASSGPQAGGVNTQYF. The chain employs TRBV6-2 or TRBV6-3 and TRBJ2-3; 10 bases match TRBD2. Unmatched junction bases numbered 12, after V lost 5 bases and J lost 7 bases. The CDR3 is made up of 16 amino acids. Germline CDR1 reads MNHEY; CDR2 reads SVGEGT.